The 5 T cell receptor beta chains below were found in one sample sequenced in a study of T cells after yellow fever vaccination. TCRdb ran MiXCR on the 5' RACE reads and lists one entry per CDR3 protein. The repertoire has 140,000 to 150,000 distinct CDR3 sequences, about 6.9% of them found once; the top ten carry approximately 0.67%. The sample consisted of CD4+ T cells sorted from PBMCs, taken 10 days after the yellow fever booster vaccination. Receptor source: a man aged 30 to 39 who received the YFV17D yellow fever vaccine.

This clonotype was seen repeatedly, ten times or more. The J gene is TRBJ1-1, the V gene TRBV7-9; D remains unclear. V lost 6 bases to trimming and J lost 1 base, with 9 bases between them. The CDR3 is 13 residues long. The germline gives CDR1 SEHNR, CDR2 FQNEAQ (reference sequence). CDR3: CASRPQGNTEAFF. In nucleotides, the CDR3 is TGTGCCAGCAGACCCCAAGGGAACACTGAAGCTTTCTTT.

The V gene is TRBV7-3, the J gene TRBJ2-4, with a tentative D call TRBD2 (5 bases). The V gene lost 0 bases and the J gene lost 0 bases, with 12 bases spanning the gap. This CDR3 has 17 residues. Germline V CDR1 and CDR2: SGHTA, FQGTGA. The CDR3 protein is CASSLTGDGLAKNIQYF. CDR3 bases: TGTGCCAGCAGCTTAACAGGCGACGGACTAGCCAAAAACATTCAGTACTTC. Combining the CDR3 with reference TRBV7-3 and TRBJ2-4 gives the whole variable domain GAGVSQTPSNKVTEKGKYVELRCDPISGHTALYWYRQSLGQGPEFLIYFQGTGAADDSGLPNDRFFAVRPEGSVSTLKIQRTERGDSAVYLCASSLTGDGLAKNIQYFGAGTRLSVL.

The V and J genes are TRBV5-1 and TRBJ2-5; D may correspond to TRBD1 or TRBD2 (5 bases each). This CDR3 is built from 14 residues. The V end lost 4 bases, the J end lost 3 bases, and 13 bases lay between the germline ends. Germline CDR1 and CDR2: SGHRS and YFSETQ. The CDR3 DNA is TGCGCCAGCAGCGTCGTGGGGGAGAAAGAGACCCAGTACTTC. Its translation: CASSVVGEKETQYF. The full variable domain, its missing parts supplied by reference TRBV5-1 and TRBJ2-5, is KAGVTQTPRYLIKTRGQQVTLSCSPISGHRSVSWYQQTPGQGLQFLFEYFSETQRNKGNFPGRFSGRQFSNSRSEMNVSTLELGDSALYLCASSVVGEKETQYFGPGTRLLVL.

Ten or more counts support this clonotype. The rearrangement links TRBV29-1 to TRBJ2-3, with D tentatively TRBD1 (5 bases). The CDR3 consists of 12 residues. CDR1 is SQVTM, CDR2 ANQGSEA, per germline. The germline V and J ends were trimmed by 3 bases and 3 bases, with 7 bases remaining between them. This CDR3 reads CSVDDSTDTQYF. CDR3 coding DNA: TGCAGCGTTGACGACAGTACAGATACGCAGTATTTT.

This clonotype was counted many times. The genes are TRBV2 and TRBJ2-2; weak D call: TRBD2 (6 bases). This CDR3 has 14 amino acids. V was clipped by 4 bases and J by 5 bases, with 11 bases between them. Germline CDR1 is SNHLY and CDR2 is FYNNEI. Here the CDR3 reads CASSGAGRTGELFF. The CDR3 nucleotides read TGTGCCAGCAGTGGTGCCGGGAGAACCGGGGAGCTGTTTTTT.